The 28 T cell receptor beta chains listed next were all sequenced from one sample in a study of control samples from healthy donors and cancer patients. Profiled with immunoSEQ multiplex PCR; TCRdb holds only in-frame clones, not every one. In the table there are fewer than 200,000 clones, around 91% of which are singletons. Sequenced material: blood. The receptors come from a woman aged 50 to 60 in good health.

V usage is TRBV7-2 and J usage is TRBJ1-4, with no clear D. CDR1 is SGHTA, CDR2 FQGNSA, per germline. V lost 7 bases and J 3 bases, leaving 15 bases between the germline ends. The CDR3 is 15 amino acids. The CDR3: CASTRDGAANEKLFF. As DNA, the CDR3 is TGTGCCAGCACGCGTGACGGTGCGGCTAATGAAAAACTGTTTTTT.

The V gene is TRBV30, the J gene TRBJ1-2; weak D call: TRBD1 (6 bases). Germline CDR1 and CDR2: GTSNPN and SVGIG (reference sequence). V lost 4 bases and J 8 bases, leaving 14 bases between the germline ends. CDR3 length: 12 residues. CDR3: CAWTDRLGGYTF. In nucleotides, the CDR3 is TGTGCCTGGACAGACAGGCTGGGAGGCTACACCTTC.

The rearrangement joins TRBV5-1 to TRBJ2-3; D is unclear. The CDR3 contains 12 residues. Trimming shortened V by 5 bases and J by 1 base, and 5 bases separated the two germline ends. Germline values: CDR1 SGHRS, CDR2 YFSETQ. The CDR3 sequence: CASSFGTDTQYF. CDR3 in DNA: TGCGCCAGCAGTTTCGGCACAGATACGCAGTATTTT.

The rearrangement links TRBV5-5 to TRBJ2-3, with a weak D call TRBD2 (5 bases). The CDR3 runs 16 residues. Germline lookup yields CDR1 SGHKS and CDR2 YYEKEE (reference sequence). V was shortened by 1 base and J by 3 bases, with 15 bases between the two germline ends. Written as DNA, the CDR3 is TGTGCCAGCAGCTTGTATTTGGTGGGAGCTACAGATACGCAGTATTTT. Translating it yields CASSLYLVGATDTQYF.

V usage is TRBV19 and J usage is TRBJ2-6; perhaps TRBD2 as D (5 bases). Trimming shortened V by 6 bases and J by 0 bases, and 6 bases separated the two germline ends. This CDR3 is built from 14 residues. Germline V gene lookup returns CDR1 LNHDA and CDR2 SQIVND (reference sequence). In DNA, the CDR3 is TGTGCCAGTAGCGGGGACTCTGGGGCCAACGTCCTGACTTTC. This sequence encodes CASSGDSGANVLTF.

The chain uses TRBV7-9 and TRBJ2-2; D unresolved. The CDR3 runs to 14 residues. Germline loops: CDR1 SEHNR, CDR2 FQNEAQ (reference sequence). Trimming took 5 bases from V and 6 from J, leaving 13 bases between them. The CDR3 protein is CASSPVEVSGELFF. As DNA, the CDR3 is TGTGCCAGCAGCCCGGTTGAAGTGTCCGGGGAGCTGTTTTTT.

The rearrangement joins TRBV2 to TRBJ1-5; D ambiguous. The V end lost 7 bases, the J end lost 0 bases, and 10 bases lay between the germline ends. The CDR3 is 14 residues long. Germline V gives CDR1 SNHLY, CDR2 FYNNEI. The CDR3 DNA reads as TGTGCCAGCAACGGGGAATATAGCAATCAGCCCCAGCATTTT. It is translated as CASNGEYSNQPQHF. Filled out from reference TRBV2 and TRBJ1-5, the complete variable domain reads EPEVTQTPSHQVTQMGQEVILRCVPISNHLYFYWYRQILGQKVEFLVSFYNNEISEKSEIFDDQFSVERPDGSNFTLKIRSTKLEDSAMYFCASNGEYSNQPQHFGDGTRLSIL.

As regards this clone: Additional DNA sequences in this sample encode the identical CDR3. V gene TRBV7-2 combines with J gene TRBJ1-6; D gene unclear. This CDR3 spans 12 amino acids. Trimming took off 5 bases at V and 4 bases at J, with 3 bases between the two ends. Germline values: CDR1 SGHTA, CDR2 FQGNSA. The CDR3: CASSPYNSPLHF. DNA of the CDR3: TGTGCCAGCAGCCCGTATAATTCACCCCTCCACTTT.

V usage is TRBV28 and J usage is TRBJ1-1, with D tentatively TRBD1 (5 bases). CDR3 length equals 12 residues. V was pared by 6 bases and J by 2 bases, with 7 bases between. CDR1 and CDR2 from the germline V gene are MDHEN and SYDVKM. Here the CDR3 reads CASSRDNTEAFF. CDR3 in DNA: TGTGCCAGCAGCCGGGACAACACTGAAGCTTTCTTT.

This chain uses TRBV11-2 with TRBJ2-2; D is unclear. Germline V gene lookup returns CDR1 SGHAT and CDR2 FQNNGV. The germline V and J ends were trimmed by 6 bases and 2 bases, with 10 bases remaining between them. The CDR3 has 14 residues. CDR3 nucleotide sequence: TGTGCCAGCAGAGCCCCTTTTAACACCGGGGAGCTGTTTTTT. This encodes CASRAPFNTGELFF.

J is TRBJ1-2 and V is TRBV4-3; TRBD1 agrees at 7 bases. This CDR3 contains 16 residues. V gave up 0 bases and J gave up 3 bases; unmatched junction bases: 7. Germline CDR1 and CDR2: LGHNA and YSLEER. The CDR3 coding sequence is TGCGCCAGCAGCCAAGATACCAGGGGGTCCCACTATGGCTACACCTTC. This codes for CASSQDTRGSHYGYTF.

CDR3 DNA: TGTGCCAGCAGCCAAGACTCGGTTTCACTAGCGGGAGGTCTGGGAGAGACCCAGTACTTC. This sequence encodes CASSQDSVSLAGGLGETQYF. The chain combines TRBV14 with TRBJ2-5; 12 bases are a match to TRBD2. This CDR3 is built from 20 residues. J was trimmed by 4 bases and V by 0 bases; bases with no gene match: 15. The germline gives CDR1 SGHDN, CDR2 FVKESK.

The chain joins TRBV9 to TRBJ1-5, with D maybe TRBD1 (5 bases). V was clipped by 4 bases and J by 3 bases, with 14 bases between them. Germline CDR1 SGDLS, CDR2 YYNGEE. CDR3 length: 15 residues. The CDR3 region is CASSSDSDPNQPQHF. CDR3 nucleotides: TGTGCCAGCAGCTCCGACAGTGATCCCAATCAGCCCCAGCATTTT.

The rearrangement uses TRBV9 and TRBJ1-1; 8 bases align to TRBD1. The V segment lost 5 bases and the J segment 6 bases; nucleotides outside the gene matches: 6. The CDR3 extends over 13 amino acids. In germline, CDR1 is SGDLS, CDR2 YYNGEE. The CDR3 here is CASRSTGDPEAFF. DNA for the CDR3: TGTGCCAGCAGATCGACAGGGGACCCTGAAGCTTTCTTT.

The CDR3 nucleotides read TGTGCCAGCAGTTCCCGACTAGTCAATGAGCAGTTCTTC. It translates to CASSSRLVNEQFF. The J gene is TRBJ2-1, the V gene TRBV28, with D perhaps matching TRBD2 (6 bases). Germline V gives CDR1 MDHEN, CDR2 SYDVKM. The V gene lost 4 bases and the J gene lost 6 bases, with 10 bases spanning the gap. This CDR3 region has 13 residues.

This clone has more than one count but fewer than ten. The rearrangement uses TRBV6-1 and TRBJ1-5, with D unclear. This CDR3 comprises 15 residues. Germline loops: CDR1 MNHNS, CDR2 SASEGT. Trimming shortened V by 3 bases and J by 3 bases, and 12 bases separated the two germline ends. DNA of the CDR3: TGTGCCAGCAGTGACCCCCCCAGGCTCAATCAGCCCCAGCATTTT. Translation gives CASSDPPRLNQPQHF.

V and J are TRBV18 and TRBJ2-5; no definite D call. This CDR3 spans 13 amino acids. Germline V CDR1 and CDR2: KGHSH, LQKENI. V lost 3 bases and J lost 5, with 10 bases in between. Here the CDR3 reads CASSPARTETQYF. CDR3 nucleotide sequence: TGTGCCAGCTCACCCGCGCGGACGGAGACCCAGTACTTC.

The V call is TRBV6-2 or TRBV6-3, the J call TRBJ2-5; TRBD2 agrees at 9 bases. The ends lost 6 bases at V and 9 bases at J; junction bases unmatched: 17. The germline V gene encodes CDR1 MNHEY and CDR2 SVGEGT. This CDR3 spans 16 amino acids. DNA of the CDR3: TGTGCCAGCAGCCTCGTACCTGGACTAGCGAAGGAGGCCCAGTACTTC. Translated: CASSLVPGLAKEAQYF.

The chain is built from TRBV19 and TRBJ1-5; 7 positions match TRBD1. CDR3 size: 17 residues. The V and J ends lost 5 bases and 7 bases, in that order; junction bases with no gene match: 17. Germline V lookup: CDR1 LNHDA, CDR2 SQIVND (reference sequence). The CDR3 loop reads CASSVSGGQGVSQPQHF. CDR3 bases: TGTGCCAGTAGTGTTTCCGGGGGGCAGGGGGTGAGCCAGCCCCAGCATTTT.

The rearrangement uses TRBV20-1 and TRBJ2-6, with no clear D. CDR3 length: 14 amino acids. Trimming stripped 3 bases from V and 4 bases from J, with 10 bases between. Germline V gene data show CDR1 as DFQATT and CDR2 as SNEGSKA (reference sequence). As DNA, the CDR3 is TGCAGTGCTAGTTGGCGCCCGGGGGCCAACGTCCTGACTTTC. Translation gives CSASWRPGANVLTF.

The chain joins TRBV4-3 to TRBJ2-2; 11 bases line up with TRBD2. CDR1 is LGHNA and CDR2 is YSLEER in the germline V gene. The CDR3 totals 19 residues. V shed 8 bases and J 4 bases; nucleotides not matched to a gene: 18. Here the CDR3 reads CASGSPPRGLAGSTGELFF. The CDR3 nucleotides read TGCGCCAGCGGATCACCACCTAGAGGACTAGCGGGCTCCACCGGGGAGCTGTTTTTT.

The J gene is TRBJ2-1, the V gene TRBV24-1; 7 nucleotides match TRBD2. V dropped 3 bases and J dropped 1; count of bases not matched to a gene: 5. Per germline, CDR1 KGHDR and CDR2 SFDVKD. The CDR3 spans 16 residues. CDR3: CATSDTWGGSYNEQFF. The CDR3 coding sequence is TGTGCCACCAGTGATACGTGGGGGGGTTCCTACAATGAGCAGTTCTTC.

The chain recombines TRBV4-3 with TRBJ1-1; maybe TRBD1 (5 bases). From germline, CDR1 is LGHNA and CDR2 YSLEER. Trimming removed 4 bases from V and 2 bases from J, with 14 bases in between. The CDR3 has 15 amino acids. The CDR3 nucleotides are TGCGCCAGCAGCCGAATGACAGAATTCAACACTGAAGCTTTCTTT. Translation: CASSRMTEFNTEAFF.

The V call is TRBV5-6, the J call TRBJ2-7; D possibly corresponds to TRBD1 (6 bases). The length of the CDR3 is 14 residues. Germline CDR1 SGHDT, CDR2 YYEEEE. The ends were cut back, 1 base at V and 9 bases at J, with 17 bases in the middle. In nucleotides, the CDR3 is TGTGCCAGCAGCTTGAGGGGGAATGGAAATCGGCAGTACTTC. It codes for CASSLRGNGNRQYF.

This chain joins TRBV28 and TRBJ1-3; D ambiguous. V was clipped by 6 bases and J by 4 bases, with 13 bases between them. There are 14 residues in the CDR3. CDR1 and CDR2 (germline): MDHEN, SYDVKM. In nucleotides, the CDR3 is TGTGCCAGCAGAGCGCCCATGTTCGGAAACACCATATATTTT. This codes for CASRAPMFGNTIYF.

The V call is TRBV29-1, the J call TRBJ2-7; no clear D. V lost 4 bases to trimming and J lost 1 base, with 8 bases between them. CDR1 is SQVTM, CDR2 ANQGSEA, per germline. This CDR3 region has 12 residues. The CDR3 loop reads CSVAAESYEQYF. The CDR3 region has the DNA TGCAGCGTTGCCGCGGAGTCCTACGAGCAGTACTTC.

This chain connects TRBV6-6 to TRBJ2-1, with no clear D. The CDR3 is 11 amino acids. Germline lookup yields CDR1 MNHNY and CDR2 SVGAGI (reference sequence). Trimming cost V 7 bases and J 10 bases, with 11 bases left between them. The CDR3 loop is CASMYDREQFF. In DNA, the CDR3 is TGTGCCAGCATGTATGACCGGGAGCAGTTCTTC.

The chain links TRBV10-3 to TRBJ1-1; 7 bases line up with TRBD1. V lost 5 bases and J lost 11; bases outside the gene matches: 11. CDR3 length: 13 residues. Germline V gene sequence: CDR1 ENHRY, CDR2 SYGVKD. CDR3 DNA sequence: TGTGCCATCAGTCCTGACAGGGTCGAGCCGGCTTTCTTT. Its protein is CAISPDRVEPAFF.